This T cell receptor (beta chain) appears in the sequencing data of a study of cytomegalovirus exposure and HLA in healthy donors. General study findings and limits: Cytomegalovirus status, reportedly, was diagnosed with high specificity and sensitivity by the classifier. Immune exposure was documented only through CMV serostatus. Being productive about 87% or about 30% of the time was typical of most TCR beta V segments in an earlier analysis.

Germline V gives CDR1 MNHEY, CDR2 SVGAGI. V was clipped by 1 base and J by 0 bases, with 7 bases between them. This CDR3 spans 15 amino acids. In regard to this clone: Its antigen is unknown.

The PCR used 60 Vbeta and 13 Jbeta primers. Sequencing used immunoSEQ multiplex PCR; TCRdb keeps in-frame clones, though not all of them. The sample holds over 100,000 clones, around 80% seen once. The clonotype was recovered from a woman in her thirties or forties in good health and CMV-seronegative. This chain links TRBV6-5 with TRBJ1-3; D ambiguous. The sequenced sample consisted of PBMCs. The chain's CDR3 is CASSYFSTSGNTIYF. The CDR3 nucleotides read TGTGCCAGCAGTTACTTTAGTACCTCTGGAAACACCATATATTTT.